This TCR beta chain comes out of a study of tumor-infiltrating lymphocytes in primary liver carcinoma. Study in general: Patients, male and female, were 30 to 69 years old. All lesions had stage T1-T3 N0M0 and roughly 4.2 to 10 cm widths.

Trimming cost V 2 bases and J 6 bases, with 13 bases left between them. This CDR3 contains 14 residues. Per germline, CDR1 MNHNY and CDR2 SVGAGI (reference sequence). A constant-region primer served to make TCR beta cDNA from 500 to 550 ng total RNA. Libraries for TCR beta were built through three nested multiplex PCR rounds, which together made up a slightly modified ARM-PCR procedure. Each of the first two PCR rounds ran approximately 10 cycles with TRBV1-TRBV30 forward and C-beta reverse primers. From the multiplex PCR reads, TCRdb called clonotypes with MiXCR, one entry per CDR3 protein. The data show some 200,000 distinct CDR3 sequences, about 65% seen once. Out of unsorted whole blood came the blood RNA, and germline DNA was extracted as well. For this clonotype: This clone may be a read error of a much larger clone one base away.

This clonotype originated in a woman aged 60-75 years with primary liver carcinoma and hepatitis B virus infection. The chain links TRBV6-6 to TRBJ1-2, with a weak D call TRBD1 (6 bases). Sequencing was done on a sample of peripheral blood. DNA of the CDR3: TGTGCCAGCAGTTACGGGACATGGGGTAATGGCTACACCTTC. Its translation is CASSYGTWGNGYTF.